These 17 T cell receptor beta chains share one sample of origin, sequenced in a study of control samples from healthy donors and cancer patients (dated by TCRdb to 2020 to 2022). The protocol used for the library was the immunoSEQ multiplex PCR assay. TCRdb holds this immuneACCESS table with in-frame rearrangements only. Some clones are missing; in checked studies, unresolved V genes explain under half, and the rest has no known cause. The sample includes 100,000 to 110,000 clones, with about 90% observed a single time. The ten largest clones capture 15% to 20% of the sample. Sequenced: blood. These receptors were taken from a woman in her fifties or sixties in good health.

This clone came up a few times. The chain links TRBV6-4 to TRBJ2-3; TRBD2 matches 7 bases. CDR1 MRHNA and CDR2 SNTAGT come from the germline V gene. V dropped 3 bases and J dropped 1; count of bases not matched to a gene: 4. This CDR3 is 15 amino acids long. Here the CDR3 reads CASSEGEGGTDTQYF. The DNA of the CDR3 is TGTGCCAGCAGTGAAGGGGAGGGAGGCACAGATACGCAGTATTTT.

This chain uses TRBV4-3 with TRBJ1-1; D ambiguous. V was pared by 0 bases and J by 0 bases, with 17 bases between. CDR3 length equals 18 residues. Germline V gives CDR1 LGHNA, CDR2 YSLEER. The DNA of the CDR3 is TGCGCCAGCAGCCAAGATCGTCTTAGGGCAGGTTTGAACACTGAAGCTTTCTTT. Protein product: CASSQDRLRAGLNTEAFF.

This rearrangement joins TRBV18 to TRBJ1-1; a weak D match, TRBD1 (5 bases). Germline V CDR1 and CDR2: KGHSH, LQKENI. The V end lost 3 bases, the J end lost 3 bases, and 26 bases lay between the germline ends. The CDR3 is 19 residues long. CDR3 sequence reads: CASSPLPLSGTLGDTEAFF. The CDR3 coding sequence is TGTGCCAGCTCACCCCTCCCCCTTTCCGGGACCCTAGGGGACACTGAAGCTTTCTTT. The entire variable domain, with the rest obtained from reference TRBV18 and TRBJ1-1, is as follows: NAGVMQNPRHLVRRRGQEARLRCSPMKGHSHVYWYRQLPEEGLKFMVYLQKENIIDESGMPKERFSAEFPKEGPSILRIQQVVRGDSAAYFCASSPLPLSGTLGDTEAFFGQGTRLTVV.

The rearrangement links TRBV19 to TRBJ1-4, with D possibly matching TRBD1 (5 bases). Germline values: CDR1 LNHDA, CDR2 SQIVND (reference sequence). V was trimmed by 1 base and J by 8 bases, leaving 14 bases between them. The CDR3 spans 15 residues. CDR3 sequence reads: CASSIGAGTGEKLFF. DNA of the CDR3: TGTGCCAGTAGTATAGGAGCAGGGACGGGCGAAAAACTGTTTTTT.

The rearrangement joins TRBV27 to TRBJ2-1, with 7 bases that match TRBD1. Trimming at V came to 4 bases and at J to 15 bases, leaving 12 bases not matched to a gene. The CDR3 has 13 amino acids. Germline assignment: CDR1 MNHEY and CDR2 SMNVEV (reference sequence). For the CDR3, the DNA is TGTGCCAGCAGTTATGCCGGGACAGCCGGTTGGTTCTTC. It yields the protein CASSYAGTAGWFF.

This chain connects TRBV30 to TRBJ2-2; D gene unclear. Trimming pared 0 bases from V and 1 base from J, leaving 6 bases between. Germline CDR1 is GTSNPN and CDR2 is SVGIG (reference sequence). The CDR3 covers 14 residues. DNA for the CDR3: TGTGCCTGGAGTGTCGCCGGGAACACCGGGGAGCTGTTTTTT. Its protein product is CAWSVAGNTGELFF.

The chain employs TRBV19 and TRBJ2-3, with D uncertain. Germline CDR1 and CDR2: LNHDA and SQIVND (reference sequence). V was trimmed by 7 bases and J by 1 base, leaving 3 bases between them. CDR3 length equals 11 residues. This CDR3 reads CASTRTDTQYF. The CDR3 nucleotides are TGTGCCAGTACCCGCACAGATACGCAGTATTTT.

The J gene is TRBJ2-7, the V gene TRBV5-1; D call uncertain. V was pared by 0 bases and J by 7 bases, with 11 bases between. This CDR3 spans 13 amino acids. Germline CDR1 SGHRS, CDR2 YFSETQ. Here the CDR3 DNA reads TGCGCCAGCAGCTTGGAGGGTCTCGGGGAGCAGTACTTC. Its protein product is CASSLEGLGEQYF. The variable domain in full, with the rest retrieved from reference TRBV5-1 and TRBJ2-7, is KAGVTQTPRYLIKTRGQQVTLSCSPISGHRSVSWYQQTPGQGLQFLFEYFSETQRNKGNFPGRFSGRQFSNSRSEMNVSTLELGDSALYLCASSLEGLGEQYFGPGTRLTVT.

The V call is TRBV30, the J call TRBJ1-1, with D possibly being TRBD1 (6 bases). Germline V lookup: CDR1 GTSNPN, CDR2 SVGIG (reference sequence). V was cut by 4 bases and J by 1 base, with 10 bases left in between. This CDR3 has 13 amino acids. The DNA for the CDR3 is TGTGCCTGGACCAGGACAGCGAACACTGAAGCTTTCTTT. It encodes CAWTRTANTEAFF.

The chain has TRBV6-6 and TRBJ2-5; D gene uncertain. CDR1 MNHNY and CDR2 SVGAGI come from the germline V gene (reference sequence). The CDR3 is made up of 14 amino acids. Trimming removed 0 bases at V and 5 bases at J, with 10 bases between. Here the CDR3 DNA reads TGTGCCAGCAGTTACTCAGAGGTGTGGGAGACCCAGTACTTC. Its translation is CASSYSEVWETQYF.

J is TRBJ1-2 and V is TRBV5-1; D is perhaps TRBD1 (6 bases). Germline V gene lookup returns CDR1 SGHRS and CDR2 YFSETQ. This CDR3 spans 16 amino acids. V lost 4 bases to trimming and J lost 3 bases, with 19 bases between them. In DNA, the CDR3 is TGCGCCAGCAGCCATAGGATGACAGGACGCTACTATGGCTACACCTTC. Encoded protein: CASSHRMTGRYYGYTF.

V usage is TRBV30 and J usage is TRBJ1-3, with D possibly TRBD1 on 5 matching bases. This CDR3 region has 14 residues. From germline, CDR1 is GTSNPN and CDR2 SVGIG (reference sequence). Trimming pared 3 bases from V and 0 bases from J, leaving 9 bases between. The CDR3, as DNA: TGTGCCTGGAGGGTGGGGCACTCTGGAAACACCATATATTTT. This translates into CAWRVGHSGNTIYF.

V is TRBV11-1 and J is TRBJ2-3; unclear D gene. The CDR3 extends over 14 amino acids. V lost 2 bases, J lost 7 bases, and 13 bases lay in between. The germline gives CDR1 SGHAT, CDR2 FQDESV (reference sequence). The DNA of the CDR3 is TGTGCCAGCAGCTTATTGGCACACAGCCATACGCAGTATTTT. Its protein is CASSLLAHSHTQYF.

CDR3 DNA: TGTGCCTGGAGTCGGAATGGACGGCGCACAGATACGCAGTATTTT. Encoded protein: CAWSRNGRRTDTQYF. The V gene is TRBV30, the J gene TRBJ2-3; D uncertain. The length of the CDR3 is 15 residues. V dropped 2 bases and J dropped 1 base, with 13 bases sitting between them. Germline loops: CDR1 GTSNPN, CDR2 SVGIG (reference sequence).

The chain couples TRBV11-2 to TRBJ2-7, with TRBD2 as a possible D gene (6 bases). Trimming pared 3 bases from V and 2 bases from J, leaving 8 bases between. Germline V gives CDR1 SGHAT, CDR2 FQNNGV. CDR3 length equals 13 residues. The CDR3 DNA follows: TGTGCCAGCAGCTTCGGCGGGGCCTACGAGCAGTACGTC. Amino acid sequence: CASSFGGAYEQYV.

The chain carries TRBV24-1 and TRBJ2-2; D is uncertain. The germline V gene encodes CDR1 KGHDR and CDR2 SFDVKD. V lost 3 bases to trimming and J lost 3 bases, with 7 bases between them. The length of the CDR3 is 14 residues. As DNA, the CDR3 is TGTGCCACCAGTGATCTCCGGGACACCGGGGAGCTGTTTTTT. It codes for CATSDLRDTGELFF.

J is TRBJ1-5 and V is TRBV6-5; D is possibly TRBD1 (6 bases). CDR1 and CDR2 (germline): MNHEY, SVGAGI. The CDR3 contains 15 residues. V was clipped by 6 bases and J by 2 bases, with 14 bases between them. CDR3 loop: CASRPGAGGNQPQHF. In DNA form, the CDR3 reads TGTGCCAGCAGGCCCGGGGCAGGGGGCAATCAGCCCCAGCATTTT.